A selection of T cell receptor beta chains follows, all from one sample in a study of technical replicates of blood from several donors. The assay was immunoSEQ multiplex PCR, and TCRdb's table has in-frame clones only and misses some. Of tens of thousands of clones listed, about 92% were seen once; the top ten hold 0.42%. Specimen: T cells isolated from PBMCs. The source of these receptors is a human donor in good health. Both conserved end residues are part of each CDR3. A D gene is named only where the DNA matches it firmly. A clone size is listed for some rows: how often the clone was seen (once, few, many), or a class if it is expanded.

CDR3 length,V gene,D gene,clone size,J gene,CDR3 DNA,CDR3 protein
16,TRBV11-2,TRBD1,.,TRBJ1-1,TGTGCCAGCAGCTTAGTAGGGCAGGGGGCTGACACTGAAGCTTTCTTT,CASSLVGQGADTEAFF
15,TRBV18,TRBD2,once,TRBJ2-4,TGTGCCAGCTCACCCATAGCGGGAGAGAGAAACATTCAGTACTTC,CASSPIAGERNIQYF
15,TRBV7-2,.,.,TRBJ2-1,TGTGCCAGCAGCTTACAGTTAACCTCCTACAATGAGCAGTTCTTC,CASSLQLTSYNEQFF
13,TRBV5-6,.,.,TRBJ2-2,TGTGCCAGCAGCTTGGAGCGTCTTCGGGAGCTGTTTTTT,CASSLERLRELFF
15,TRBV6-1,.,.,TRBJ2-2,TGTGCCAGCAGTGAATCTTCGGGGAACACCGGGGAGCTGTTTTTT,CASSESSGNTGELFF
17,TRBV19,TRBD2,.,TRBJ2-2,TGTGCCAGTAGTCTGGGACTAGCGGGAGGGCCGAACGGGGAGCTGTTTTTT,CASSLGLAGGPNGELFF
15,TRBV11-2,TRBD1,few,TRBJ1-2,TGTGCCAGCAGCCCGATGGGACAGGGAGAGTATGGCTACACCTTC,CASSPMGQGEYGYTF
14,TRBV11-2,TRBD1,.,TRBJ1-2,TGTGCCAGCAGCTTAAAGAACAGGGGTTATGGCTACACCTTC,CASSLKNRGYGYTF
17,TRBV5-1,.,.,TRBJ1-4,TGCGCCAGCAGCTTGGCCTCTGTGACGGGATTAAATGAAAAACTGTTTTTT,CASSLASVTGLNEKLFF
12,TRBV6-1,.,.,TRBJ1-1,TGTGCCAGCAGTGAACGGAACACTGAAGCTTTCTTT,CASSERNTEAFF
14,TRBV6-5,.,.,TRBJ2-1,TGTGCCAGCAGCCCGGCTAGCGTCTACAATGAGCAGTTCTTC,CASSPASVYNEQFF
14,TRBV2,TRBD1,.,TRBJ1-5,TGTGCCAGCAGGGGACAGGGAGGATATCAGCCCCAGCATTTT,CASRGQGGYQPQHF
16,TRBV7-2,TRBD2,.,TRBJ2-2,TGTGCCAGCAGCTTAGATGCGGGAGGGTACACCGGGGAGCTGTTTTTT,CASSLDAGGYTGELFF
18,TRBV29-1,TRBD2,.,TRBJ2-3,TGCAGCGTTGATGGTACGGGACTAGCGGTCTTGGGAACAGATACGCAGTATTTT,CSVDGTGLAVLGTDTQYF
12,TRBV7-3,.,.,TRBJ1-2,TGTGCCAGCAGCGATCAGGGGTATGGCTACACCTTC,CASSDQGYGYTF
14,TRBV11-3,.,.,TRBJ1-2,TGTGCCAGCAGCTGGGGACTGAGGGACTATGGCTACACCTTC,CASSWGLRDYGYTF
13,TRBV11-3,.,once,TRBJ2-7,TGTGCCAGCATGGGGGGTACCGCCTACGAGCAGTACTTC,CASMGGTAYEQYF
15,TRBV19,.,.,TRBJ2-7,TGTGCCAGTAGTATAGGGCAGGGCTACTCCTACGAGCAGTACTTC,CASSIGQGYSYEQYF
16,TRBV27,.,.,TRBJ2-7,TGTGCCAGCAGTTTATCTAGGGGACAAAGCTCCTACGAGCAGTACTTC,CASSLSRGQSSYEQYF
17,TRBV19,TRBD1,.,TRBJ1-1,TGTGCCAGTAGTATTACCCGGGACAGGGGGCGAAACACTGAAGCTTTCTTT,CASSITRDRGRNTEAFF
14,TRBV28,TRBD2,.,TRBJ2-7,TGTGCCAGCAGTTTGTTAGCGGGAGAGGACGAGCAGTACTTC,CASSLLAGEDEQYF
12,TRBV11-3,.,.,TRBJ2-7,TGTGCCAGCAGCTTAGTACTCGACAGGCAGTACTTC,CASSLVLDRQYF
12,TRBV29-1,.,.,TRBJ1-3,TGCAGCGTTGTATCCTCTGGAAACACCATATATTTT,CSVVSSGNTIYF
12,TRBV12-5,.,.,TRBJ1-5,TGTGCTAGTGGACAGGGTGATCAGCCCCAGCATTTT,CASGQGDQPQHF
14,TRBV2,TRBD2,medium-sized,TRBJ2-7,TGTGCCAGCATGGGGCTAGCGGGTCCCTACGAGCAGTACTTC,CASMGLAGPYEQYF
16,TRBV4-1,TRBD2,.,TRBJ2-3,TGCGCCAGCAGCCCTAGACTAGCGGGAGTTAGGGATACGCAGTATTTT,CASSPRLAGVRDTQYF
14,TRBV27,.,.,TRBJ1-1,TGTGCCAGCAGTAGCCTCAGGGGAAACACTGAAGCTTTCTTT,CASSSLRGNTEAFF
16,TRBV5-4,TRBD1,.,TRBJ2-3,TGTGCCAGCAGCTTGGGTTCAGGGGGAAACACAGATACGCAGTATTTT,CASSLGSGGNTDTQYF
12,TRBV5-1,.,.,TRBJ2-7,TGCGCCAGCAGCCCGGACAGCTACGAGCAGTACTTC,CASSPDSYEQYF
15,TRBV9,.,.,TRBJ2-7,TGTGCCAGCAGCGTAGACGGGGGCGGGGGATACGAGCAGTACTTC,CASSVDGGGGYEQYF
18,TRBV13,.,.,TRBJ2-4,TGTGCCAGCAGCTTAGGCCTGGGTAGCACCGGCGCCGAAAACATTCAGTACTTC,CASSLGLGSTGAENIQYF
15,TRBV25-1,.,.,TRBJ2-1,TGTGCCAGCAGTGCTACAGGGAGCTCCTACAATGAGCAGTTCTTC,CASSATGSSYNEQFF
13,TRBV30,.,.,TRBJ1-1,TGTGCCTGGGCAGGGGATTTTAACACTGAAGCTTTCTTT,CAWAGDFNTEAFF
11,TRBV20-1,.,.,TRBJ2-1,TGCAGTGCTAGCCACTACAATGAGCAGTTCTTC,CSASHYNEQFF
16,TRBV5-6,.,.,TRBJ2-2,TGTGCCAGCAGCTTGGGACTGGGAGATGCCACCGGGGAGCTGTTTTTT,CASSLGLGDATGELFF
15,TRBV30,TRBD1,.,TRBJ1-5,TGTGCCTGGAGTCGCCCGGACAGGGACAATCAGCCCCAGCATTTT,CAWSRPDRDNQPQHF
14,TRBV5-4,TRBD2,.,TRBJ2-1,TGTGCCAGCAGGAGTAGCGGGGCCTACAATGAGCAGTTCTTC,CASRSSGAYNEQFF
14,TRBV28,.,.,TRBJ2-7,TGTGCCAGCAGTTTAAAGGGACACACCTACGAGCAGTACTTC,CASSLKGHTYEQYF
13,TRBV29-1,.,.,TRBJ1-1,TGCAGCGTTGATACCGGAGGAAACACTGAAGCTTTCTTT,CSVDTGGNTEAFF
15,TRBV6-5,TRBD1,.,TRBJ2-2,TGTGCCAGCAGTCCAGACAGGGTTAGCACCGGGGAGCTGTTTTTT,CASSPDRVSTGELFF
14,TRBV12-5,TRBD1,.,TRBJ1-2,TGTGCTAGTGACCAAAGGGACAGTTTCTATGGCTACACCTTC,CASDQRDSFYGYTF
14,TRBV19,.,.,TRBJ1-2,TGTGCCAGTACCATAAATCGGGAAGGGTATGGCTACACCTTC,CASTINREGYGYTF
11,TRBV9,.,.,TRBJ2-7,TGTGCCAGCAGCGTAGACGGCGAGCAGTACTTC,CASSVDGEQYF
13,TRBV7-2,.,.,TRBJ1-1,TGTGCCAGCAGCGAGAGTGGAGGCACTGAAGCTTTCTTT,CASSESGGTEAFF
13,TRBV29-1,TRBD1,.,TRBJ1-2,TGCAGCGCTGGGACAGGGGAGAGCTATGGCTACACCTTC,CSAGTGESYGYTF
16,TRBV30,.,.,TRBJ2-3,TGTGCCTGGAGTGTAGGGCGGGGGACAAGGGCAGATACGCAGTATTTT,CAWSVGRGTRADTQYF
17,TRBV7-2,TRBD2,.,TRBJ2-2,TGTGCCAGCAGCTTAGGCTCTGCGGGAGGGGGCACCGGGGAGCTGTTTTTT,CASSLGSAGGGTGELFF
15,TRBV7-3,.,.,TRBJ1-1,TGTGCCAGCAGCGGACGGGAGGGGAAGCCCACTGAAGCTTTCTTT,CASSGREGKPTEAFF
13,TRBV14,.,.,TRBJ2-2,TGTGCCAGCAGCCACCAGAACACCGGGGAGCTGTTTTTT,CASSHQNTGELFF
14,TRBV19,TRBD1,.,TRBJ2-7,TGTGCCAGTAGGGGACAGGGGGTTAGTTACGAGCAGTACTTC,CASRGQGVSYEQYF
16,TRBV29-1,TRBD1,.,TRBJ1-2,TGCAGCGTTGAAGATTCGGACAGGCCAGAAAACTATGGCTACACCTTC,CSVEDSDRPENYGYTF
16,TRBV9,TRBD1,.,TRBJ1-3,TGTGCCAGCAGCTCGCCGGGACAGGGAGTCGGAAACACCATATATTTT,CASSSPGQGVGNTIYF
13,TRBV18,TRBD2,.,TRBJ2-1,TGTGCCAGCGCAACCGGGAGGGCCGCTGAGCAGTTCTTC,CASATGRAAEQFF
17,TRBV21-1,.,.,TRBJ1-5,TGTGCCAGCAGCAAACCCAGACTGGTAGCCGGCAATCAGCCCCAGCATTTT,CASSKPRLVAGNQPQHF